This entry lists 31 T cell receptor beta chains sequenced from one sample in a study of T cells in Graves' hyperthyroidism and ophthalmopathy. Amplified TCR beta CDR3 regions came from RNA transcripts. When the TCR CDR3 underwent first-round RT-PCR, the HTBI primer set was used. TCRdb redid the calling of the multiplex PCR reads with MiXCR, one entry per CDR3 protein. In the table there are hundreds of thousands of distinct CDR3 sequences, around 15% of which are singletons. The specimen sequenced was blood. Receptors were obtained from a woman younger than 30 with Graves' hyperthyroidism.

The sample holds many counts of this clonotype. The rearrangement links TRBV28 to TRBJ1-5, with TRBD1 matching 10 bases. CDR1 and CDR2 (germline): MDHEN, SYDVKM. CDR3 size: 17 residues. Unmatched junction bases numbered 8, after V lost 4 bases and J lost 2 bases. The CDR3 loop reads CASSSRDRGRGNQPQHF. The DNA of the CDR3 is TGTGCCAGCAGTTCCCGGGACAGGGGTCGTGGCAATCAGCCCCAGCATTTT.

This chain uses TRBV3-1 with TRBJ2-1; unclear D gene. Trimming removed 5 bases from V and 10 bases from J, with 12 bases in between. The V gene's germline CDR1 is LGHDT and CDR2 YNNKEL (reference sequence). The CDR3 runs 12 residues. The chain's CDR3 is CASSDRPEEQFF. CDR3 in DNA: TGTGCCAGCAGCGACCGACCGGAGGAGCAGTTCTTC.

This clonotype was observed at least ten times. The chain joins TRBV2 to TRBJ2-7; the D is unclear. Looked up from germline, CDR1 is SNHLY and CDR2 is FYNNEI. V gave up 6 bases and J gave up 2 bases, with 8 bases separating them. The CDR3 is 12 amino acids. CDR3 sequence reads: CASRGKAYEQYF. CDR3 coding DNA: TGTGCCAGCAGGGGAAAGGCCTACGAGCAGTACTTC.

This clonotype was counted only a few times. The chain recombines TRBV28 with TRBJ2-3; TRBD2 agrees at 9 bases. CDR3 length: 17 residues. From germline, CDR1 is MDHEN and CDR2 SYDVKM. V lost 8 bases, J lost 2 bases, and 14 bases stayed unmatched. The DNA for the CDR3 is TGTGCCAGCGAGATAGCGGGAGCCTCCTTGCCCACAGATACGCAGTATTTT. Amino acid sequence: CASEIAGASLPTDTQYF.

This clonotype has a count of ten or more. The chain uses TRBV7-9 and TRBJ2-5; D remains unclear. The CDR3 is 15 residues long. Germline CDR1 is SEHNR and CDR2 is FQNEAQ (reference sequence). Trimming removed 6 bases at V and 2 bases at J, with 16 bases between. CDR3 residues: CASSIMRRPQETQYF. CDR3 bases: TGTGCCAGCAGTATCATGAGGCGACCTCAAGAGACCCAGTACTTC. The full variable domain, its missing parts supplied by reference TRBV7-9 and TRBJ2-5, is DTGVSQNPRHKITKRGQNVTFRCDPISEHNRLYWYRQTLGQGPEFLTYFQNEAQLEKSRLLSDRFSAERPKGSFSTLEIQRTEQGDSAMYLCASSIMRRPQETQYFGPGTRLLVL.

This clonotype appeared a few times. The rearrangement joins TRBV9 to TRBJ2-7, with TRBD2 matching 9 bases. Per the germline V gene, CDR1 is SGDLS and CDR2 is YYNGEE. V was pared by 2 bases and J by 7 bases, with 10 bases of the junction left unmatched. The CDR3 is made up of 15 amino acids. The CDR3: CASSVDPGLAREQYF. The DNA for the CDR3 is TGTGCCAGCAGCGTCGATCCGGGACTAGCCAGGGAGCAGTACTTC.

This clonotype was seen repeatedly, ten times or more. An end of the junction does not agree with germline; a read error may underlie this. This chain connects TRBV6-2 or TRBV6-3 to TRBJ1-5; D perhaps matches TRBD1 (5 bases). This CDR3 contains 18 residues. Per the germline V gene, CDR1 is MNHEY and CDR2 is SVGEGT. The CDR3: CASSYSSIDSNSNQPQHF. CDR3 coding DNA: TGTGCCAGCAGCTACTCGAGTATAGACAGCAATAGCAATCAGCCCCAGCATTTT.

The sample holds many counts of this clonotype. The chain uses TRBV12-3 or TRBV12-4 and TRBJ2-7; 10 bases align to TRBD2. The V segment lost 5 bases and the J segment 6 bases; nucleotides outside the gene matches: 10. The CDR3 has 15 amino acids. The CDR3 reads CASSPGASGSFEQYF. In nucleotides, the CDR3 is TGTGCCAGCAGTCCAGGGGCTAGCGGGAGTTTCGAGCAGTACTTC.

This clonotype was observed a handful of times. The genes are TRBV7-9 and TRBJ2-3; 8 bases match TRBD1. Germline V lookup: CDR1 SEHNR, CDR2 FQNEAQ (reference sequence). The CDR3 is 19 amino acids. Unmatched junction bases numbered 18, after V lost 6 bases and J lost 1 base. The CDR3 sequence is CASRPPIGRGPRGTDTQYF. The CDR3 region has the DNA TGTGCCAGCAGACCACCAATAGGCAGGGGGCCTCGGGGCACAGATACGCAGTATTTT.

This clonotype was seen repeatedly, ten times or more. A clone one base away is much larger, so this may be a read error. The chain is built from TRBV11-3 and TRBJ1-1; D is unresolved. Germline loops: CDR1 SGHNT, CDR2 YENEEA. V was trimmed by 0 bases and J by 3 bases, leaving 2 bases between them. The CDR3 length is 12 residues. CDR3 bases: TGTGCCAGCAGCTTAGAGGACACTGAAGCTTTCTTT. This sequence encodes CASSLEDTEAFF.

Note on this clonotype: A much more abundant neighbour one base away suggests this may be a read error. The chain recombines TRBV30 with TRBJ1-1; D is undetermined. Per germline, CDR1 GTSNPN and CDR2 SVGIG (reference sequence). The CDR3 totals 13 residues. The V end was cut by 3 bases, the J end by 4 bases, with 12 bases between. The CDR3 coding sequence is TGTGCCTGGAGCTGGCAGGAATCCACTGAAGCTTTCTTT. This sequence encodes CAWSWQESTEAFF.

J is TRBJ1-1 and V is TRBV6-2 or TRBV6-3; D possibly corresponds to TRBD1 (6 bases). From germline, CDR1 is MNHEY and CDR2 SVGEGT. This CDR3 has 20 residues. Trimming pared 6 bases from V and 1 base from J, leaving 30 bases between. CDR3 sequence: CASRSPKGGWARRWNTEAFF. In DNA, the CDR3 is TGTGCCAGCAGGTCTCCTAAAGGGGGGTGGGCCAGGAGGTGGAACACTGAAGCTTTCTTT.

The genes are TRBV2 and TRBJ1-2; D call uncertain. Germline CDR1 is SNHLY and CDR2 is FYNNEI. V was cut by 4 bases and J by 8 bases, with 23 bases left in between. The CDR3 has 16 amino acids. CDR3 region: CASSVLHHGWLRGYTF. CDR3 nucleotide sequence: TGTGCCAGCAGTGTTCTACACCACGGTTGGTTACGGGGCTACACCTTC. Full variable domain (rest looked up from reference TRBV2 and TRBJ1-2): EPEVTQTPSHQVTQMGQEVILRCVPISNHLYFYWYRQILGQKVEFLVSFYNNEISEKSEIFDDQFSVERPDGSNFTLKIRSTKLEDSAMYFCASSVLHHGWLRGYTFGSGTRLTVV.

This clonotype has a handful of counts. This rearrangement joins TRBV20-1 to TRBJ1-5, with 8 bases identical to TRBD1. Germline V gene lookup returns CDR1 DFQATT and CDR2 SNEGSKA (reference sequence). Trimming took 0 bases from V and 6 from J; bases not matched to a gene: 10. The CDR3 sequence is 16 residues long. CDR3 nucleotide sequence: TGCAGTGCTAGAGATTTGGGCCAGGGGGCAGGTCAGCCCCAGCATTTT. Translation: CSARDLGQGAGQPQHF.

This clonotype was seen many times. This chain uses TRBV6-2 or TRBV6-3 with TRBJ1-1; TRBD1 is a possible D gene (5 bases). V was shortened by 7 bases and J by 4 bases, with 10 bases between the two germline ends. The CDR3 has 12 amino acids. Germline CDR1 MNHEY, CDR2 SVGEGT. The CDR3 is CASIGGGTEAFF. In nucleotides, the CDR3 is TGTGCCAGCATCGGTGGGGGCACTGAAGCTTTCTTT.

Worth noting for this clonotype: With a much larger clone just one base away, this may be a read error. This sequence joins TRBV7-2 and TRBJ2-2; TRBD1 matches at 7 bases. J was trimmed by 6 bases and V by 3 bases; bases with no gene match: 13. The V gene's germline CDR1 is SGHTA and CDR2 FQGNSA. This CDR3 spans 17 amino acids. The CDR3 is CASSFPRGQLGPGELFF. The CDR3 coding sequence is TGTGCCAGCAGCTTCCCAAGGGGGCAGTTGGGGCCCGGGGAGCTGTTTTTT.

In its sample, this clonotype was seen many times. The rearrangement uses TRBV3-1 and TRBJ1-1; D gene uncertain. CDR3 length equals 12 residues. V dropped 2 bases and J dropped 11 bases, with 12 bases sitting between them. Germline lookup yields CDR1 LGHDT and CDR2 YNNKEL (reference sequence). The CDR3 here is CASSQSSQKAFF. CDR3 nucleotides: TGTGCCAGCAGCCAAAGTTCGCAGAAGGCTTTCTTT.

The chain carries TRBV28 and TRBJ2-2, with 7 bases identical to TRBD1. Germline V gives CDR1 MDHEN, CDR2 SYDVKM. The CDR3 is made up of 16 amino acids. Losses at the gene ends were 7 bases for V and 5 bases for J; bases not matched to a gene: 13. CDR3: CASNSPGQRKTGELFF. In nucleotides, the CDR3 is TGTGCCAGCAACTCCCCGGGACAGCGCAAAACCGGGGAGCTGTTTTTT. The full variable domain, in which reference TRBV28 and TRBJ2-2 provide the parts outside the CDR3, is DVKVTQSSRYLVKRTGEKVFLECVQDMDHENMFWYRQDPGLGLRLIYFSYDVKMKEKGDIPEGYSVSREKKERFSLILESASTNQTSMYLCASNSPGQRKTGELFFGEGSRLTVL.

Notes on this clonotype: One base away lies a much larger clone, so this may be a sequencing read error. The J gene is TRBJ1-1, the V gene TRBV6-2 or TRBV6-3, with 7 nucleotides matching TRBD1. The J segment lost 5 bases and the V segment lost 4 bases, leaving 7 bases of the junction unmatched. The CDR3 is made up of 14 amino acids. Germline V gives CDR1 MNHEY, CDR2 SVGEGT. The CDR3 loop is CASSCGGTATEAFF. CDR3 nucleotides: TGTGCCAGCAGTTGCGGCGGGACAGCAACTGAAGCTTTCTTT.

The gene calls are TRBV13 and TRBJ2-5; weak D call: TRBD1 (5 bases). Germline V CDR1 and CDR2: PRHDT, FYEKMQ (reference sequence). The CDR3 runs to 14 residues. Deletions cut 1 base from V and 4 bases from J, with 10 bases between. The CDR3 reads CASSLDRKGETQYF. The CDR3, as DNA: TGTGCCAGCAGCTTAGACAGGAAGGGAGAGACCCAGTACTTC.

This clonotype has only a few counts. V and J are TRBV25-1 and TRBJ2-1; D might be TRBD2 (5 bases). CDR3 size: 15 residues. V was pared by 4 bases and J by 8 bases, with 18 bases between. Germline lookup yields CDR1 MGHDK and CDR2 SYGVNS. In DNA form, the CDR3 reads TGTGCCAGCAGTGGCCATGGCGGGCCCGCCGATGAGCAGTTCTTC. Protein: CASSGHGGPADEQFF.

J is TRBJ2-1 and V is TRBV7-3, with TRBD2 matching 7 bases. The germline CDR1 and CDR2 sequences are SGHTA and FQGTGA. The V gene end was trimmed by 1 base and the J gene end by 7 bases; junction bases not matched to a gene: 13. CDR3 length: 17 amino acids. The CDR3 DNA follows: TGTGCCAGCAGCTTAAACGGTGGGGGAGGGCCTTTGAATGAGCAGTTCTTC. This translates into CASSLNGGGGPLNEQFF.

Note on this clonotype: A much larger clonotype is one base distant, so this may be a read error. In DNA, the CDR3 is TGTGCCTGGAGTGTCGGGGGGTTAACCGGGGGGCTGTTTTTT. It yields the protein CAWSVGGLTGGLFF. The chain joins TRBV30 to TRBJ2-2; TRBD2 agrees at 7 bases. Germline lookup yields CDR1 GTSNPN and CDR2 SVGIG (reference sequence). The CDR3 runs to 14 residues.

This clonotype was recorded many times. The rearrangement joins TRBV11-2 to TRBJ2-1, with no clear D. V was trimmed by 1 base and J by 3 bases, leaving 7 bases between them. The CDR3 covers 14 residues. CDR1 SGHAT and CDR2 FQNNGV come from the germline V gene. CDR3 sequence reads: CASSLVPNYNEQFF. The DNA of the CDR3 is TGTGCCAGCAGCTTAGTACCCAACTACAATGAGCAGTTCTTC. The whole variable domain, remainder taken from reference TRBV11-2 and TRBJ2-1, is EAGVAQSPRYKIIEKRQSVAFWCNPISGHATLYWYQQILGQGPKLLIQFQNNGVVDDSQLPKDRFSAERLKGVDSTLKIQPAKLEDSAVYLCASSLVPNYNEQFFGPGTRLTVL.

This clonotype was seen once. J is TRBJ1-5 and V is TRBV18; D gene unclear. V was clipped by 0 bases and J by 0 bases, with 9 bases between them. The CDR3 totals 16 residues. The germline gives CDR1 KGHSH, CDR2 LQKENI. CDR3 region: CASSPPGSFSNQPQHF. The CDR3 region has the DNA TGTGCCAGCTCACCACCCGGGTCGTTTAGCAATCAGCCCCAGCATTTT.

This clonotype was counted many times. The gene calls are TRBV18 and TRBJ2-7; no firm D call. The V and J ends lost 6 bases and 5 bases respectively, with 20 bases between them. CDR3 size: 15 residues. CDR1 KGHSH and CDR2 LQKENI come from the germline V gene. The CDR3 spells CASSLEAERPNEQYF. As DNA, the CDR3 is TGTGCCAGCTCTCTCGAGGCAGAAAGGCCCAACGAGCAGTACTTC.

At least ten counts were recorded for this clonotype. This chain joins TRBV6-2 or TRBV6-3 and TRBJ1-1, with 9 bases that match TRBD1. This CDR3 has 15 residues. V lost 11 bases to trimming and J lost 0 bases; unmatched junction nucleotides: 10. In germline, CDR1 is MNHEY, CDR2 SVGEGT. The chain's CDR3 is CASIGTGKMNTEAFF. CDR3 nucleotide sequence: TGTGCCTCTATCGGGACAGGGAAGATGAACACTGAAGCTTTCTTT.

This rearrangement joins TRBV2 to TRBJ1-5, with unresolved D. This CDR3 region has 17 residues. V was shortened by 4 bases and J by 0 bases, with 16 bases between the two germline ends. Per the germline V gene, CDR1 is SNHLY and CDR2 is FYNNEI. CDR3 sequence: CASSGRSGGISNQPQHF. Here the CDR3 DNA reads TGTGCCAGCAGTGGTCGATCGGGAGGGATTAGCAATCAGCCCCAGCATTTT.

This clonotype was found many times. This rearrangement joins TRBV4-1 to TRBJ2-7; D possibly corresponds to TRBD2 (6 bases). Trimming removed 0 bases from V and 6 bases from J, with 12 bases in between. The CDR3 spans 14 residues. Germline CDR1 and CDR2: MGHRA and YSYEKL. As DNA, the CDR3 is TGCGCCAGCAGCCAAGATCCGGGGGTTCGCGAGCAGTACTTC. Its protein product is CASSQDPGVREQYF.

This clonotype was recorded a few times. The chain carries TRBV5-1 and TRBJ2-7; 8 bases match TRBD1. The CDR3 has 15 residues. The V segment lost 4 bases and the J segment 4 bases; nucleotides outside the gene matches: 10. Germline V lookup: CDR1 SGHRS, CDR2 YFSETQ. The CDR3, as DNA: TGCGCCAGCAGCCACGGGGCAGGGGGCCTATACGAGCAGTACTTC. Protein product: CASSHGAGGLYEQYF.

The V gene is TRBV7-9, the J gene TRBJ1-6, with D maybe TRBD1 (5 bases). V was clipped by 5 bases and J by 0 bases, with 8 bases between them. The CDR3 contains 15 residues. Germline CDR1 SEHNR, CDR2 FQNEAQ (reference sequence). CDR3 amino acids: CASSRGSSYNSPLHF. As DNA, the CDR3 is TGTGCCAGCAGCCGGGGGAGCTCCTATAATTCACCCCTCCACTTT.